The TCR beta chain under discussion was sequenced for a study of blood T cells in healthy people across ages. Findings of the study overall: The recorded TCR beta diversity per million T cells decreased in a roughly linear manner with age.

On this clonotype itself: Its antigen is currently unknown.

Primers used in a second PCR of about 6 to 11 cycles were a sample-barcoded 5' primer and a J-beta primer mix. TCRdb re-called the 5' RACE reads with MiXCR, one entry per CDR3 protein. This sample has about 640,000 distinct CDR3 sequences, with approximately 59% found just once. The CDR3 has 13 residues. Trimming left V 8 bases short and J 1 base short, with 10 bases between. In terms of origin and age, donors were healthy Caucasian individuals from Russia aged roughly 6 to 100. Sequencing was performed on blood. The chain is built from TRBV12-3 or TRBV12-4 and TRBJ2-3, with TRBD1 as a possible D gene (5 bases). The sequence was obtained from a man in his 60s in good health. The CDR3 bases are TGTGCCAGCTCAAAGACAGGCACAGATACGCAGTATTTT. This codes for CASSKTGTDTQYF.